Reported below is one T cell receptor (beta chain). Using a J-beta primer mix together with a sample-barcoded 5' primer, a second PCR was run for roughly 6 to 12 cycles. MiXCR was run by TCRdb on the 5' RACE reads, yielding one entry per CDR3 protein. This table holds hundreds of thousands of distinct CDR3 sequences, approximately 25% found once. The record originates from a study of blood T cells in healthy people across ages. This CDR3 is built from 14 residues. Germline V gene data show CDR1 as SQVTM and CDR2 as ANQGSEA. The J segment lost 1 base and the V segment lost 8 bases, leaving 8 bases of the junction unmatched. These data were also reused for a study on T cells of mothers and their children.

This sequence joins TRBV29-1 and TRBJ2-3; 8 bases map to TRBD2. The clonotype was recovered from a boy between 10 and 17 years old in good health. Sequencing used blood. CDR3 amino acids: CSTAVTSGTDTQYF. CDR3 in DNA: TGCAGCACCGCGGTGACTAGCGGCACAGATACGCAGTATTTT.